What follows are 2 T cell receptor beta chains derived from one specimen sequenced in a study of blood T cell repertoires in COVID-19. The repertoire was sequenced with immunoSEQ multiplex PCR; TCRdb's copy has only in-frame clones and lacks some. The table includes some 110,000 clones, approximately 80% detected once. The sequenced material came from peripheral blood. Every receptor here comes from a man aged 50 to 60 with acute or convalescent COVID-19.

CDR3 sequence reads: CASSFSGELFF. In nucleotides, the CDR3 is TGTGCCAGCAGTTTCTCCGGGGAGCTGTTTTTT. The chain employs TRBV27 and TRBJ2-2; no definite D call. The CDR3 covers 11 residues. V gave up 3 bases and J gave up 6 bases, with 2 bases separating them. CDR1 MNHEY and CDR2 SMNVEV come from the germline V gene (reference sequence).

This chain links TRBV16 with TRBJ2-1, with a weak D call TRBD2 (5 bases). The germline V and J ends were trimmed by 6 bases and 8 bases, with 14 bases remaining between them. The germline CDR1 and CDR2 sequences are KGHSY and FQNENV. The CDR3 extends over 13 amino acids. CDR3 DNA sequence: TGTGCCAGCAGTCCAAGACCGGAGGATGAGCAGTTCTTC. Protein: CASSPRPEDEQFF. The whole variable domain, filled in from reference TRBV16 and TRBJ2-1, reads GEEVAQTPKHLVRGEGQKAKLYCAPIKGHSYVFWYQQVLKNEFKFLISFQNENVFDETGMPKERFSAKCLPNSPCSLEIQATKLEDSAVYFCASSPRPEDEQFFGPGTRLTVL.